This TCR beta chain comes out of a study of shared clonotypes between healthy human individuals. Healthy HIV-negative adults with no recent acute infections or vaccinations were recruited as donors. Study results and limitations: Deeper or shallower sequencing was expected to change how clonotypes are shared among donors. The study found about 5% of naive CD4 clonotypes shared across a few donors.

With regard to this clone: No antigen is known for it.

The table came from immunoSEQ multiplex PCR; TCRdb's copy has only in-frame clones and leaves some out. The sample holds a few million clones, approximately 95% seen once. The TCR comes from a young man in good health. Some clones in this sample may be carry-over from other donors' samples. The sequenced material came from naive CD4+ T cells from PBMCs. Subset noted: CD45RA+ positively selected.

CDR3 region: CASRLGLLPNTEAFF. In DNA, the CDR3 is TGCGCCAGTCGTCTCGGGTTGCTACCGAACACTGAAGCTTTCTTT. This chain joins TRBV5-1 and TRBJ1-1; D not certain. This CDR3 contains 15 residues. CDR1 and CDR2 (germline): SGHRS, YFSETQ. V lost 8 bases and J lost 1, with 18 bases in between.